One and the same sample provided the 12 T cell receptor beta chains below, sequenced in a study of breast tumors, draining lymph nodes, adjacent tissues. TCRdb reprocessed the multiplex PCR reads via MiXCR and lists one record per CDR3 protein. Counted here are about 130,000 distinct CDR3 sequences, 21% occurring once; the ten biggest clones make up about 2%. The lymph nodes were axillary draining lymph nodes from breast cancer patients. Material: axillary lymph node tissue. All receptors come from a female donor with breast cancer. Some clones in this sample may be carry-over from other donors' samples.

This clonotype was seen at least ten times. The chain carries TRBV3-1 and TRBJ2-7, with 11 positions matching TRBD2. The germline V gene has CDR1 LGHDT and CDR2 YNNKEL (reference sequence). The CDR3 has 15 amino acids. The V segment lost 1 base and the J segment 3 bases; nucleotides outside the gene matches: 2. CDR3 amino acids: CASSQAGLAVYEQYF. Written as DNA, the CDR3 is TGTGCCAGCAGCCAAGCGGGACTAGCGGTCTACGAGCAGTACTTC.

This clonotype has ten or more counts. The rearrangement links TRBV6-5 to TRBJ2-1; D may match TRBD1 or TRBD2 (6 bases each). V lost 6 bases and J 5 bases, leaving 17 bases between the germline ends. Germline V lookup: CDR1 MNHEY, CDR2 SVGAGI. This CDR3 has 15 residues. In nucleotides, the CDR3 is TGTGCCAGCAGCCGGGGGCCGGGGGTCGACAATGAGCAGTTCTTC. This sequence encodes CASSRGPGVDNEQFF.

This clonotype was found a few times. This chain connects TRBV28 to TRBJ1-6, with a possible D match to TRBD1 (5 bases). V was cut by 4 bases and J by 0 bases, with 13 bases left in between. The V gene's germline CDR1 is MDHEN and CDR2 SYDVKM. There are 17 residues in the CDR3. CDR3 sequence reads: CASSSPWGSSYNSPLHF. The CDR3 DNA sequence: TGTGCCAGCAGTTCCCCCTGGGGCAGCTCCTATAATTCACCCCTCCACTTT.

This clonotype was observed at least ten times. V usage is TRBV9 and J usage is TRBJ2-2; a possible D gene is TRBD2 (5 bases). Trimming cost V 0 bases and J 4 bases, with 13 bases left between them. Germline V gene sequence: CDR1 SGDLS, CDR2 YYNGEE. The CDR3 sequence is 16 residues long. CDR3 DNA sequence: TGTGCCAGCAGCGTAGGGGCAACACGGGGCACCGGGGAGCTGTTTTTT. It yields the protein CASSVGATRGTGELFF.

At least ten counts were recorded for this clonotype. The chain uses TRBV5-1 and TRBJ2-7; the D call may be TRBD1 or TRBD2 (6 bases each). The V gene's germline CDR1 is SGHRS and CDR2 YFSETQ. V lost 5 bases, J lost 4 bases, and 10 bases lay in between. The CDR3 has 12 amino acids. The CDR3 nucleotides read TGCGCCAGCAGGGGGGGCGGGTACGAGCAGTACTTC. Translating it yields CASRGGGYEQYF.

This clonotype was recorded many times. The CDR3 DNA sequence: TGCAGCGTTGAAGATTACAGGACAGGGGATACCGGGGAGCTGTTTTTT. It is translated as CSVEDYRTGDTGELFF. The chain uses TRBV29-1 and TRBJ2-2; 9 positions agree with TRBD1. Looked up from germline, CDR1 is SQVTM and CDR2 is ANQGSEA. V dropped 0 bases and J dropped 5; count of bases not matched to a gene: 7. This CDR3 is built from 16 residues.

The chain links TRBV5-5 to TRBJ2-1; the match to TRBD1 covers 7 bases. This CDR3 is 13 amino acids long. V trimming: 2 bases; J trimming: 8 bases; junction bases outside the gene matches: 4. Germline V CDR1 and CDR2: SGHKS, YYEKEE (reference sequence). CDR3 residues: CASSLDRVDEQFF. The CDR3 DNA sequence: TGTGCCAGCAGCTTAGACAGGGTGGATGAGCAGTTCTTC. Filled out from reference TRBV5-5 and TRBJ2-1, the complete variable domain reads DAGVTQSPTHLIKTRGQQVTLRCSPISGHKSVSWYQQVLGQGPQFIFQYYEKEERGRGNFPDRFSARQFPNYSSELNVNALLLGDSALYLCASSLDRVDEQFFGPGTRLTVL.

This rearrangement joins TRBV19 to TRBJ1-5, with 11 bases lining up with TRBD1. V was pared by 5 bases and J by 0 bases, with 9 bases of the junction left unmatched. The CDR3 totals 18 residues. Germline CDR1 LNHDA, CDR2 SQIVND (reference sequence). In DNA, the CDR3 is TGTGCCAGTAGTCCCCGGGACAGGGGGACCTATAGCAATCAGCCCCAGCATTTT. Translating it yields CASSPRDRGTYSNQPQHF. Based on the CDR3 plus reference TRBV19 and TRBJ1-5, the full variable domain is DGGITQSPKYLFRKEGQNVTLSCEQNLNHDAMYWYRQDPGQGLRLIYYSQIVNDFQKGDIAEGYSVSREKKESFPLTVTSAQKNPTAFYLCASSPRDRGTYSNQPQHFGDGTRLSIL.

There are many counts of this clonotype. The rearrangement uses TRBV27 and TRBJ1-5; no reliable D call. The CDR3 spans 12 residues. CDR1 and CDR2 (germline): MNHEY, SMNVEV (reference sequence). V gave up 4 bases and J gave up 3 bases, with 4 bases separating them. The CDR3 sequence is CASSSVNQPQHF. DNA of the CDR3: TGTGCCAGCAGTTCGGTCAATCAGCCCCAGCATTTT.

In the case of this clonotype: A much larger clone lies one base from this, so it may be a read error. V and J are TRBV12-3 or TRBV12-4 and TRBJ2-3; D might be TRBD2 (5 bases). The CDR3 covers 15 residues. V lost 7 bases to trimming and J lost 2 bases, with 16 bases between them. CDR3 loop: CASNSDGKVTDTQYF. CDR3 bases: TGTGCCAGCAACTCAGACGGGAAGGTCACAGATACGCAGTATTTT.

This clonotype was detected many times. The CDR3 nucleotides read TGTGCCAGCAGCTTAGAGTCCAGGGCTTCACCCCTCCACTTT. Its protein is CASSLESRASPLHF. This rearrangement joins TRBV11-2 to TRBJ1-6, with D possibly matching TRBD1 (5 bases). V was cut by 0 bases and J by 9 bases, with 9 bases left in between. The CDR3 has 14 residues. The germline V gene encodes CDR1 SGHAT and CDR2 FQNNGV.

The table lists this clonotype with many counts. The V and J genes are TRBV15 and TRBJ2-3, with unresolved D. With 1 base removed from V and 1 base from J, the gap between germline ends came to 12 bases. Germline V lookup: CDR1 LNHNV, CDR2 YYDKDF (reference sequence). The CDR3 extends over 16 amino acids. The CDR3 is CATSRGLGGGTDTQYF. The CDR3, as DNA: TGTGCCACCAGCAGAGGGTTGGGTGGGGGCACAGATACGCAGTATTTT.